A single sample is the source of the 23 T cell receptor beta chains below, sequenced in a study of identical twins. TCRdb ran MiXCR on the 5' RACE reads and lists one entry per CDR3 protein. The data show about 690,000 distinct CDR3 sequences, roughly 6.2% seen once. Sequenced input: naive T cells sorted from blood. All receptors come from a man aged 18 to 29 in good health.

This clonotype has only a few counts. This sequence joins TRBV3-1 and TRBJ2-4, with D hard to call. The CDR3 consists of 13 residues. Germline assignment: CDR1 LGHDT and CDR2 YNNKEL (reference sequence). V was trimmed by 1 base and J by 15 bases, leaving 16 bases between them. The CDR3 loop is CASSQGGRGGVYF. CDR3 nucleotides: TGTGCCAGCAGCCAAGGGGGTCGCGGCGGTGTGTACTTC.

The V call is TRBV3-1, the J call TRBJ2-5; 9 nucleotides line up with TRBD1. V lost 1 base to trimming and J lost 1 base; unmatched junction nucleotides: 1. Germline lookup yields CDR1 LGHDT and CDR2 YNNKEL (reference sequence). The CDR3 totals 15 residues. CDR3 region: CASSQGTGVQETQYF. The DNA of the CDR3 is TGTGCCAGCAGCCAAGGGACAGGGGTCCAAGAGACCCAGTACTTC.

This clonotype showed up just a few times. The V call is TRBV2, the J call TRBJ1-5; D unresolved. The germline gives CDR1 SNHLY, CDR2 FYNNEI. Between the trimmed V and J ends, which lost 2 bases and 2 bases, there was a span of 10 bases. The CDR3 length is 15 residues. CDR3 coding DNA: TGTGCCAGCAGTGAATCAAGGGAAGGCAATCAGCCCCAGCATTTT. Its protein is CASSESREGNQPQHF.

The CDR3 loop is CASSLCVAPGANVLTF. In nucleotides, the CDR3 is TGTGCCAGCAGTTTATGCGTCGCCCCTGGGGCCAACGTCCTGACTTTC. The chain has TRBV12-3 or TRBV12-4 and TRBJ2-6; no clear D gene. Between the trimmed V and J ends, which lost 2 bases and 2 bases, there was a span of 10 bases. This CDR3 is built from 16 residues.

This clonotype was seen ten or more times. The J gene is TRBJ2-3, the V gene TRBV20-1; 10 positions agree with TRBD2. CDR1 is DFQATT and CDR2 is SNEGSKA in the germline V gene (reference sequence). The CDR3 sequence is 14 residues long. V lost 4 bases and J lost 2; bases outside the gene matches: 3. The DNA for the CDR3 is TGCAGTGCTAACGGACTAGCGGTCACAGATACGCAGTATTTT. Translated: CSANGLAVTDTQYF.

This clonotype was recorded at least ten times. V gene TRBV12-3 or TRBV12-4 combines with J gene TRBJ2-1; TRBD1 matches 8 bases. Trimming at V came to 6 bases and at J to 0 bases, leaving 4 bases not matched to a gene. This CDR3 contains 15 residues. The CDR3 sequence: CASRGGQASYNEQFF. In DNA form, the CDR3 reads TGTGCCAGCAGAGGGGGACAGGCCTCCTACAATGAGCAGTTCTTC.

This chain uses TRBV11-2 with TRBJ2-3; no firm D call. Germline CDR1 and CDR2: SGHAT and FQNNGV. This CDR3 spans 13 amino acids. Trimming pared 1 base from V and 8 bases from J, leaving 10 bases between. The CDR3 DNA is TGTGCCAGCAGCTTAGTAGTCATGGGTACGCAGTATTTT. The encoded protein is CASSLVVMGTQYF.

Only a few counts were recorded for this clonotype. The chain carries TRBV7-2 and TRBJ2-2, with 9 positions matching TRBD2. With V trimmed by 5 bases and J by 1 base, 5 bases remained unmatched. CDR3 size: 16 residues. Germline values: CDR1 SGHTA, CDR2 FQGNSA. CDR3 loop: CASSKLAGKNTGELFF. The CDR3 DNA sequence: TGTGCCAGCAGCAAACTAGCGGGCAAGAACACCGGGGAGCTGTTTTTT.

The V and J genes are TRBV29-1 and TRBJ1-2, with no clear D. Trimming removed 0 bases at V and 4 bases at J, with 15 bases between. The CDR3 is 15 residues long. Germline V lookup: CDR1 SQVTM, CDR2 ANQGSEA. CDR3 sequence reads: CSVEDPGSITYGYTF. The CDR3 nucleotides are TGCAGCGTTGAAGATCCGGGGTCAATAACCTATGGCTACACCTTC.

This clonotype came up a few times. The chain carries TRBV2 and TRBJ2-2; a possible D gene is TRBD2 (5 bases). The CDR3 runs 13 residues. Germline V gene data show CDR1 as SNHLY and CDR2 as FYNNEI. Trimming shortened V by 5 bases and J by 6 bases, and 10 bases separated the two germline ends. CDR3 amino acids: CASSPEGSGELFF. The DNA of the CDR3 is TGTGCCAGCAGTCCAGAGGGTTCCGGGGAGCTGTTTTTT.

This clonotype turned up a few times. This sequence joins TRBV5-1 and TRBJ2-7, with D perhaps matching TRBD2 (5 bases). Germline V gene lookup returns CDR1 SGHRS and CDR2 YFSETQ. Deletions cut 6 bases from V and 5 bases from J, with 18 bases between. This CDR3 region has 14 residues. The CDR3 loop is CASTRAPDVHEQYF. For the CDR3, the DNA is TGCGCCAGCACGAGGGCACCGGACGTTCACGAGCAGTACTTC. Combining the CDR3 with reference TRBV5-1 and TRBJ2-7 gives the whole variable domain KAGVTQTPRYLIKTRGQQVTLSCSPISGHRSVSWYQQTPGQGLQFLFEYFSETQRNKGNFPGRFSGRQFSNSRSEMNVSTLELGDSALYLCASTRAPDVHEQYFGPGTRLTVT.

The chain is built from TRBV7-9 and TRBJ2-5; D is unclear. The CDR3 has 16 residues. CDR1 is SEHNR and CDR2 is FQNEAQ in the germline V gene (reference sequence). The V end was cut by 1 base, the J end by 0 bases, with 12 bases between. The CDR3 protein is CASSLGPLRHQETQYF. The CDR3 region has the DNA TGTGCCAGCAGCTTAGGACCACTCCGTCACCAAGAGACCCAGTACTTC. Using reference TRBV7-9 and TRBJ2-5 for the parts outside the CDR3, the full variable domain is DTGVSQNPRHKITKRGQNVTFRCDPISEHNRLYWYRQTLGQGPEFLTYFQNEAQLEKSRLLSDRFSAERPKGSFSTLEIQRTEQGDSAMYLCASSLGPLRHQETQYFGPGTRLLVL.

This clonotype was seen more than once but under ten times. The CDR3 is CAIRGRILGESVYGYTF. CDR3 nucleotide sequence: TGTGCCATCAGGGGGAGAATATTGGGGGAATCGGTTTATGGCTACACCTTC. The rearrangement uses TRBV10-3 and TRBJ1-2, with a possible D match to TRBD1 (5 bases). Trimming took off 6 bases at V and 5 bases at J, with 25 bases between the two ends. The V gene's germline CDR1 is ENHRY and CDR2 SYGVKD. This CDR3 spans 17 amino acids.

This clonotype came up many times. The chain joins TRBV20-1 to TRBJ2-3; 13 bases map to TRBD2. This CDR3 spans 15 amino acids. From germline, CDR1 is DFQATT and CDR2 SNEGSKA (reference sequence). V lost 3 bases, J lost 4 bases, and 4 bases stayed unmatched. For the CDR3, the DNA is TGCAGTGCTAGGACTAGCGGGAGGTCGGCAGATACGCAGTATTTT. Amino acid sequence: CSARTSGRSADTQYF.

The DNA for the CDR3 is TGCAGTGCTAGGGGGACAGGGCAAGCCGGGGAGCTGTTTTTT. It codes for CSARGTGQAGELFF. The chain links TRBV20-1 to TRBJ2-2; 9 nucleotides line up with TRBD1. CDR1 and CDR2 from the germline V gene are DFQATT and SNEGSKA (reference sequence). The CDR3 has 14 residues. The V gene end was trimmed by 3 bases and the J gene end by 6 bases; junction bases not matched to a gene: 5.

V is TRBV4-2 and J is TRBJ2-3, with D possibly called TRBD1 or TRBD2 (6 bases each). Germline V CDR1 and CDR2: LGHNA, YNFKEQ. CDR3 size: 17 residues. The germline V and J ends were trimmed by 0 bases and 2 bases, with 15 bases remaining between them. CDR3 loop: CASSQERGRTFTDTQYF. CDR3 nucleotides: TGTGCCAGCAGCCAAGAACGGGGGCGGACTTTCACAGATACGCAGTATTTT.

This clonotype was counted at least ten times. The rearrangement joins TRBV20-1 to TRBJ1-3; no clear D gene. This CDR3 spans 15 amino acids. The germline gives CDR1 DFQATT, CDR2 SNEGSKA (reference sequence). V lost 0 bases and J 0 bases, leaving 9 bases between the germline ends. Here the CDR3 reads CSARDSQSSGNTIYF. The CDR3, as DNA: TGCAGTGCTAGAGACTCCCAGAGCTCTGGAAACACCATATATTTT.

This chain links TRBV6-1 with TRBJ1-2; 9 positions match TRBD1. V shed 2 bases, J shed 6 bases, and the junction held 7 bases outside the gene matches. The CDR3 has 15 amino acids. In germline, CDR1 is MNHNS, CDR2 SASEGT. The CDR3 loop reads CASSERDRAYDGYTF. CDR3 sequence (DNA): TGTGCCAGCAGTGAAAGGGACAGGGCTTACGATGGCTACACCTTC.

In this sample, this clonotype turned up many times. This chain connects TRBV6-1 to TRBJ1-2, with D unclear. Trimming left V 7 bases short and J 8 bases short, with 20 bases between. This CDR3 has 14 residues. Germline CDR1 is MNHNS and CDR2 is SASEGT. Written as DNA, the CDR3 is TGTGCCAGCACCGAAGGTGGCAGGTGGGGAGGCTACACCTTC. This gives the protein CASTEGGRWGGYTF.

This clonotype was seen a few times. The chain is built from TRBV5-1 and TRBJ2-5; D assignment may be TRBD1 or TRBD2 (7 bases each). Deletions cut 3 bases from V and 2 bases from J, with 26 bases between. From germline, CDR1 is SGHRS and CDR2 YFSETQ. This CDR3 spans 19 amino acids. CDR3 coding DNA: TGCGCCAGCAGCTCCGGGGGGCTAACGAACAGGGGCCGACAAGAGACCCAGTACTTC. Protein: CASSSGGLTNRGRQETQYF.

This clonotype was observed a few times. A junction boundary mismatches the germline segment, possibly from a read error. The V gene is TRBV15, the J gene TRBJ2-7; 10 bases agree with TRBD1. This CDR3 spans 14 amino acids. CDR1 is LNHNV, CDR2 YYDKDF, per germline (reference sequence). The CDR3 bases are TGTGCCACCAGCACGGGACAGGGGCCCTCGGTGCAGCACTTC. This codes for CATSTGQGPSVQHF.

The V gene is TRBV7-9, the J gene TRBJ2-1; D might be TRBD1 (6 bases). The germline CDR1 and CDR2 sequences are SEHNR and FQNEAQ (reference sequence). There are 15 residues in the CDR3. Trimming pared 3 bases from V and 8 bases from J, leaving 17 bases between. CDR3 loop: CASSFHSQGFDEQFF. CDR3 DNA: TGTGCCAGCAGCTTTCACTCGCAGGGGTTCGATGAGCAGTTCTTC.

This clonotype was seen at least ten times. This sequence joins TRBV20-1 and TRBJ2-4; 10 bases line up with TRBD2. Germline-derived CDR1 and CDR2 are DFQATT and SNEGSKA (reference sequence). V was clipped by 5 bases and J by 0 bases; unmatched bases: 13. The CDR3 covers 18 residues. CDR3 loop: CSAALLAGVVEAKNIQYF. The CDR3, as DNA: TGCAGTGCTGCCCTCCTAGCGGGAGTCGTTGAAGCCAAAAACATTCAGTACTTC.